This T cell receptor beta chain comes out of a study of identical twins. MiXCR, applied by TCRdb to the 5' RACE reads, yields one record per CDR3 protein. There are roughly 220,000 distinct CDR3 sequences in the sample; roughly 7.1% occur only once, and 13% to 15% lies in the top ten. The CDR3 contains 11 residues. CDR1 is SGHRS, CDR2 YFSETQ, per germline. Trimming pared 4 bases from V and 11 bases from J, leaving 12 bases between. Points from the study as a whole: Because invariant MAIT and iNKT cells could be present, zero-insertion analyses could be partly confounded. Fewer insertions were carried by abundant cord blood beta clonotypes, but none was seen in memory repertoires.

In the case of this clonotype: The antigen remains unidentified.

The donors were all healthy and Caucasian. This same sample was also taken into another study, of T cells expressing NK-cell markers.

The sequence derives from a woman aged 18-29 years in good health. The chain couples TRBV5-1 to TRBJ1-1; D unclear. The sequenced material came from CD8+ T cells sorted from blood. CDR3 nucleotide sequence: TGCGCCAGCAGCCGGGCGGGAGAGGCTTTCTTT. Its protein product is CASSRAGEAFF.